This TCR beta chain was recorded in a study of T cell changes during pregnancy in multiple sclerosis (dated by TCRdb to the late 2010s). As for the study more broadly: The study looked at changes in the T cell repertoire across pregnancy in women with multiple sclerosis.

Library prep was done by the immunoSEQ multiplex PCR assay. TCRdb limited this immuneACCESS table to in-frame rearrangements with V and J called. A share of clones is missing; checked studies link under half to unresolved V genes, and the rest is unexplained. The sample table shows roughly 85,000 clones, and roughly 90% are seen once. The top ten hold around 2.3% of the sample. Taken from the germline V gene, the CDR1 and CDR2 loops are SGHDT and YYEEEE. The CDR3 measures 16 amino acids from cysteine to phenylalanine. Just CDR3 DNA is preserved here, 48 bases in frame from base 1. For this chain, trimming is 4 bases at the V end and 2 bases at the J end, and the number of junction bases without a gene match is 9. Comments on this clone: Its recognized antigen is unknown. Per-base qualities were not stored, and no clone one base away is much larger.

The rearrangement combines TRBV5-6 with TRBJ2-5; 9 bases in between match TRBD2. This material consisted of peripheral blood, taken in the first trimester of pregnancy. The receptor comes from a female donor with multiple sclerosis, enrolled in a pregnancy study. The base sequence is TGTGCCAGCAGCGGCATGGGACTAGCAGAACAAGAGACCCAGTACTTC. Translation gives CASSGMGLAEQETQYF.